Sequencing of this TCR beta chain was carried out in a study of identical twins. MiXCR, run by TCRdb on the 5' RACE reads, gives a single entry per CDR3 protein. The sample comprises about 520,000 distinct CDR3 sequences, roughly 21% of which are singletons, and around 0.9% rests with the top ten. The germline gives CDR1 SGHRS, CDR2 YFSETQ. The CDR3 loop spans 13 amino acids. V was pared by 1 base and J by 6 bases, with 11 bases between. The sample was also linked to a second study, of T cells expressing NK-cell markers. That paper adds: Sorted CD3+CD56+NKG2C+, CD3+CD56+NKG2C- and CD3+CD56-NKG2C+ T-cell subsets were beta-chain profiled. Seropositivity for HCMV was found in most of the eight sequenced donors, with one seronegative. Top CD8+ clonotypes included the dominant CD3+CD56+NKG2C+ clonotypes in six donors.

The sequenced sample consisted of CD4+ T cells sorted from blood. The TCR comes from a woman younger than 35 in good health. V gene TRBV5-1 combines with J gene TRBJ2-7; D possibly corresponds to TRBD2 (6 bases). In DNA, the CDR3 is TGCGCCAGCAGCTTGAGGGAGGCAACCGAGCAGTACTTC. Translated, it gives CASSLREATEQYF. Looking up the rest from reference TRBV5-1 and TRBJ2-7 gives the full variable domain: KAGVTQTPRYLIKTRGQQVTLSCSPISGHRSVSWYQQTPGQGLQFLFEYFSETQRNKGNFPGRFSGRQFSNSRSEMNVSTLELGDSALYLCASSLREATEQYFGPGTRLTVT.